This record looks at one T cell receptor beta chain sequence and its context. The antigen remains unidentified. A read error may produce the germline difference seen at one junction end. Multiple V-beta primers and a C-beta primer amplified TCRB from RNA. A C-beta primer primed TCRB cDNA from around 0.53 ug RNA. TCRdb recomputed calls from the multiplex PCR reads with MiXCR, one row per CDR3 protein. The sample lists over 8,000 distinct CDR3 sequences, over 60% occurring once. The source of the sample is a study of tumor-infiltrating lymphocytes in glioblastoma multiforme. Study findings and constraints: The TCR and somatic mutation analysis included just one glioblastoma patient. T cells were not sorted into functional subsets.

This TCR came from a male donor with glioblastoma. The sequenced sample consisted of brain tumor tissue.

The CDR3 DNA sequence: TGTGTCAGCAGCTTACATGGAATGGCAGATACGCAGTATTTT. This sequence encodes CVSSLHGMADTQYF. This chain links TRBV11-2 with TRBJ2-3; no definite D call. Germline assignment: CDR1 SGHAT and CDR2 FQNNGV. The CDR3 has 14 residues.